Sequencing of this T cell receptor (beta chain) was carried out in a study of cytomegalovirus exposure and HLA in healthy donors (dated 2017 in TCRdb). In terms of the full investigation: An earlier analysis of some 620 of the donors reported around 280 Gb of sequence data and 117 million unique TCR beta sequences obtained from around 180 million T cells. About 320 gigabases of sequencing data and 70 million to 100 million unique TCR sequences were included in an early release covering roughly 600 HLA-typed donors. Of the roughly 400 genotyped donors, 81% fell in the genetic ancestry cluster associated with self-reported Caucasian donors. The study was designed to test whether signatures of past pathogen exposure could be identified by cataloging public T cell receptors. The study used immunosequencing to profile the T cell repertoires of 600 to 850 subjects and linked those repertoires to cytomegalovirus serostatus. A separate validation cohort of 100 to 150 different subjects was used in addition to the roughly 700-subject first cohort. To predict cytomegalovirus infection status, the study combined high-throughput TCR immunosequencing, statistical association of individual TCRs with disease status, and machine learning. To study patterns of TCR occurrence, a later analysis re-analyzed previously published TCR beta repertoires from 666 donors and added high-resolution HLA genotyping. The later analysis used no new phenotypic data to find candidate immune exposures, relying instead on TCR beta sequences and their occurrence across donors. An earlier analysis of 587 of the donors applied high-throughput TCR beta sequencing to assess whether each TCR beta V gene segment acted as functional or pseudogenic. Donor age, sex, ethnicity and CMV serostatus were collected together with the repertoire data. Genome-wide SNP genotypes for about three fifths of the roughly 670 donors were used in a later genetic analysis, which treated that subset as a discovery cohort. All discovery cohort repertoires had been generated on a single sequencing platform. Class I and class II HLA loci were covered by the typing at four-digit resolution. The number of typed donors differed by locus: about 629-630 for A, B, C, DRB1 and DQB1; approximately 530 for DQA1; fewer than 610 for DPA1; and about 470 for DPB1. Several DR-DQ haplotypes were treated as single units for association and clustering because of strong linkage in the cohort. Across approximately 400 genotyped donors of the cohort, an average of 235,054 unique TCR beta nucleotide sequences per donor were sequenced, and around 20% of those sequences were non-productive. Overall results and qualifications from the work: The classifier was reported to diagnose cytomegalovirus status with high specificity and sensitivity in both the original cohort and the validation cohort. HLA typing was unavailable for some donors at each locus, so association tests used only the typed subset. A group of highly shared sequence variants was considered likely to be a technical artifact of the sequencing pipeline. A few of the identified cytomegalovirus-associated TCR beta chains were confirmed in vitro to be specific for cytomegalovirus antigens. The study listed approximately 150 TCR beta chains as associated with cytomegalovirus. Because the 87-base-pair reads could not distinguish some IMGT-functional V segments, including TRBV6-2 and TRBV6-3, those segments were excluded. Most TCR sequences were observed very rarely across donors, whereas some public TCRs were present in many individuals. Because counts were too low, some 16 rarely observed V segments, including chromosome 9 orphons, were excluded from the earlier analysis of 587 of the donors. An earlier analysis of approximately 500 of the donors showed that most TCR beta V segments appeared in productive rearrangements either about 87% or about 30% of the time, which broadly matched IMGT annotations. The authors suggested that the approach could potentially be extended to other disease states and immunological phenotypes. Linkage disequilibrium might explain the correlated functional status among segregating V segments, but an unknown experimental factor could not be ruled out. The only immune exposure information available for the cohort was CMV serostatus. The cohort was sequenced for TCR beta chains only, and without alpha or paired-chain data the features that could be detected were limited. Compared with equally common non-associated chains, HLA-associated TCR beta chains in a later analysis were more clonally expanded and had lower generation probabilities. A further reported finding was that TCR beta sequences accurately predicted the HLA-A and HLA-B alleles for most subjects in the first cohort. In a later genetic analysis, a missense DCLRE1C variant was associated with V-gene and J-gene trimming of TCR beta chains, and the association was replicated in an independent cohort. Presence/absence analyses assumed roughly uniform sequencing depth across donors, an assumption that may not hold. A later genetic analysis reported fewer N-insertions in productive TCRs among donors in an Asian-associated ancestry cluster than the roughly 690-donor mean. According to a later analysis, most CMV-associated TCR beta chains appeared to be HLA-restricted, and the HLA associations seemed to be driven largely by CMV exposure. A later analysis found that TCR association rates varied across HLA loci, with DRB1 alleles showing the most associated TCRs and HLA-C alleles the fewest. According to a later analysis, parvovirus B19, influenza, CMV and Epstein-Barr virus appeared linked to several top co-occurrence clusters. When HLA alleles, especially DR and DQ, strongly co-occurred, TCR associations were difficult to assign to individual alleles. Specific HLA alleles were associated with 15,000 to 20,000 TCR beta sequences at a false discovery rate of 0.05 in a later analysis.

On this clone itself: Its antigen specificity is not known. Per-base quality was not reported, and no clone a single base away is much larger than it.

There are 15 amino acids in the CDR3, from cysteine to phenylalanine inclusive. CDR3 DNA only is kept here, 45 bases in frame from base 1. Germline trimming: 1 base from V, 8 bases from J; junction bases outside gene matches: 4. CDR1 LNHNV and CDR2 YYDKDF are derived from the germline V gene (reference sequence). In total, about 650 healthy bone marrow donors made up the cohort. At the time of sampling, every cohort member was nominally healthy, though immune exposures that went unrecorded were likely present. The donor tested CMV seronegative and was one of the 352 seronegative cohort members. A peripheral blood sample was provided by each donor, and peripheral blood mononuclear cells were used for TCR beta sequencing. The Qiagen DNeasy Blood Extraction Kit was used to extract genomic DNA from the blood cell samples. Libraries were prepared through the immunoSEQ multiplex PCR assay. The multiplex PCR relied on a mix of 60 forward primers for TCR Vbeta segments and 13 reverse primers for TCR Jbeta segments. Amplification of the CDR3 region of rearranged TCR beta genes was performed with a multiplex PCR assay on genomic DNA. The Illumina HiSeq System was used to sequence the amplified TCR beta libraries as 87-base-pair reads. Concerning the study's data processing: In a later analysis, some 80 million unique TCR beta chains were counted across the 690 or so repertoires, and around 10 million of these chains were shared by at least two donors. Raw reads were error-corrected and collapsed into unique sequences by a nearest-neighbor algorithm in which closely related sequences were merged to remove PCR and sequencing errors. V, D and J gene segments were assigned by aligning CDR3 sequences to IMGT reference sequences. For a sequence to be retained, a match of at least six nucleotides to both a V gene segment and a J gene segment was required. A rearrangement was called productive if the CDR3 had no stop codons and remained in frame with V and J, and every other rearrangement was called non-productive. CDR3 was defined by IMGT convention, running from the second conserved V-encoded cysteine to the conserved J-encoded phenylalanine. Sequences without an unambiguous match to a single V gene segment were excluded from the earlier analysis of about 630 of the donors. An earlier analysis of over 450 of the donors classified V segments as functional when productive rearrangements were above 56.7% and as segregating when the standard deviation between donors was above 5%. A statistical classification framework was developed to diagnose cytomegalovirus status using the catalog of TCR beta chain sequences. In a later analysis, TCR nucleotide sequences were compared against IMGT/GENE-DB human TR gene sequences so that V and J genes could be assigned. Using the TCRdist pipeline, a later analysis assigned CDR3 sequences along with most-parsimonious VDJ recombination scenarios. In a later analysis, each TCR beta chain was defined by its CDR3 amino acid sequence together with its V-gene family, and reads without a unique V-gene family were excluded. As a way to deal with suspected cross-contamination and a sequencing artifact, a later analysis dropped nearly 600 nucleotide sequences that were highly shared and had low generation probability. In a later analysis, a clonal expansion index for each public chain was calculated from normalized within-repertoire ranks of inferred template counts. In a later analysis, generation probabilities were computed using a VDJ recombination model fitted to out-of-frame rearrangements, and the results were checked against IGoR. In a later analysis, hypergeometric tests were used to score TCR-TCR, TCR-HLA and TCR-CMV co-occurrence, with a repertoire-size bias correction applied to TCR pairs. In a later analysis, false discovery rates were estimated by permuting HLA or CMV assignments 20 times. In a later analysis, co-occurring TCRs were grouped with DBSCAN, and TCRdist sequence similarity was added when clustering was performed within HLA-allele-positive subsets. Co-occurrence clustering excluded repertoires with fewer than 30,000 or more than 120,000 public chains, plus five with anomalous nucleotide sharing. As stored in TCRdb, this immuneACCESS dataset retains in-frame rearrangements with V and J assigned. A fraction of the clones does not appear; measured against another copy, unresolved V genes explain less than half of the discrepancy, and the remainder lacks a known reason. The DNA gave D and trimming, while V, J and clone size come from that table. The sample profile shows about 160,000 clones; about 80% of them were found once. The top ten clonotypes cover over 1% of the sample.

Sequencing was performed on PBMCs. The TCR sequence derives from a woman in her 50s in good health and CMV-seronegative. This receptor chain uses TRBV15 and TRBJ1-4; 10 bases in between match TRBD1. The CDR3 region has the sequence CATSRGGTGAEKLFF. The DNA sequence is TGTGCCACCAGCAGAGGGGGGACAGGGGCCGAAAAACTGTTTTTT.